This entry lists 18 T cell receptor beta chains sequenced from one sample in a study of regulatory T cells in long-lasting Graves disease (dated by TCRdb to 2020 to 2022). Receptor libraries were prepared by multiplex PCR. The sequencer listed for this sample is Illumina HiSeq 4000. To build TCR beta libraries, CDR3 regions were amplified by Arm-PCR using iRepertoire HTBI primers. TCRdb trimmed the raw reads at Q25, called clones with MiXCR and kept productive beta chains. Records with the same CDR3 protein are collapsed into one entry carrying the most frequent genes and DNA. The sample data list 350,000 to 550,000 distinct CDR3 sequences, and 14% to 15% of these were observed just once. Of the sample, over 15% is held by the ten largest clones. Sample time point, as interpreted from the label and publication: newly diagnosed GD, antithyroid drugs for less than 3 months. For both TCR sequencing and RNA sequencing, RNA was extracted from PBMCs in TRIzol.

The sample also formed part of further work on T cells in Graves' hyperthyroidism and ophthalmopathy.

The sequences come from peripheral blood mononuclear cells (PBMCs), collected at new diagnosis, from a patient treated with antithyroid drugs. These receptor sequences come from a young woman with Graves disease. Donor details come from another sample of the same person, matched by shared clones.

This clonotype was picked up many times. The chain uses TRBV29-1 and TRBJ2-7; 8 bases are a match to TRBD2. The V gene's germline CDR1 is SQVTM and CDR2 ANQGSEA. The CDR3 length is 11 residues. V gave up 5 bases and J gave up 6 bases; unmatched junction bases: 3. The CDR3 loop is CSVPAGGEQYF. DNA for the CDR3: TGCAGCGTTCCCGCGGGGGGCGAGCAGTACTTC.

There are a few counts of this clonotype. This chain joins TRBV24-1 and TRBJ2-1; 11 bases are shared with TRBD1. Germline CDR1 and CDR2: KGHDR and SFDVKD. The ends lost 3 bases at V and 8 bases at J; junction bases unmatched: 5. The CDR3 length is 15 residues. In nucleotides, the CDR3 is TGTGCCACCAGTGATCCCCGGACAGGGGGCTATGAGCAGTTCTTC. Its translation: CATSDPRTGGYEQFF.

In nucleotides, the CDR3 is TGTGCCACCGCCGGGACTAGCGGGAGCGGTTGGCAAGAGACCCAGTACTTC. Translating it yields CATAGTSGSGWQETQYF. The chain is built from TRBV19 and TRBJ2-5; 14 bases map to TRBD2. The J segment lost 2 bases and the V segment lost 10 bases, leaving 12 bases of the junction unmatched. This CDR3 spans 17 amino acids. CDR1 is LNHDA and CDR2 is SQIVND in the germline V gene (reference sequence). The full variable domain, in which reference TRBV19 and TRBJ2-5 provide the parts outside the CDR3, is DGGITQSPKYLFRKEGQNVTLSCEQNLNHDAMYWYRQDPGQGLRLIYYSQIVNDFQKGDIAEGYSVSREKKESFPLTVTSAQKNPTAFYLCATAGTSGSGWQETQYFGPGTRLLVL.

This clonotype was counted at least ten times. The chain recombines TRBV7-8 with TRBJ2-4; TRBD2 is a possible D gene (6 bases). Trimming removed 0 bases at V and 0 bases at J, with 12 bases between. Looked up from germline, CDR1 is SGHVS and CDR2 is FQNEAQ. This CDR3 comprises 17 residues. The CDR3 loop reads CASSLAGLPLAKNIQYF. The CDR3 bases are TGTGCCAGCAGCTTAGCGGGACTCCCCCTAGCCAAAAACATTCAGTACTTC.

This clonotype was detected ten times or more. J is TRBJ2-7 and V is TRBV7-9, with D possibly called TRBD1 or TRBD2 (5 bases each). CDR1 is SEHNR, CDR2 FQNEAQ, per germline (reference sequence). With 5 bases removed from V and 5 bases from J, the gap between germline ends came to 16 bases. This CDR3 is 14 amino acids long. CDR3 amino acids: CASSRWDHGDEQYF. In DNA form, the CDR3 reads TGTGCCAGCAGCCGCTGGGACCATGGGGACGAGCAGTACTTC.

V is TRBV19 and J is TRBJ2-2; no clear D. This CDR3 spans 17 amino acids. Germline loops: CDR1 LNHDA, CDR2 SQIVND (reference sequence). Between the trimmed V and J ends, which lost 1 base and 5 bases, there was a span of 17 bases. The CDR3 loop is CASSIGSSRRSTGELFF. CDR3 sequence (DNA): TGTGCCAGTAGTATAGGGAGTAGTCGGCGATCGACCGGGGAGCTGTTTTTT. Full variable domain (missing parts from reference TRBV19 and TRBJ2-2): DGGITQSPKYLFRKEGQNVTLSCEQNLNHDAMYWYRQDPGQGLRLIYYSQIVNDFQKGDIAEGYSVSREKKESFPLTVTSAQKNPTAFYLCASSIGSSRRSTGELFFGEGSRLTVL.

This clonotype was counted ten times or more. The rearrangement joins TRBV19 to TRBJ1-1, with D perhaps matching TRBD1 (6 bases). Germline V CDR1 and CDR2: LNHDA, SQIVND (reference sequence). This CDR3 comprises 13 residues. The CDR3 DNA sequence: TGTGCGACAAGCCAGGGGAGAGTCACTGAAGCTTTCTTT. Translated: CATSQGRVTEAFF.

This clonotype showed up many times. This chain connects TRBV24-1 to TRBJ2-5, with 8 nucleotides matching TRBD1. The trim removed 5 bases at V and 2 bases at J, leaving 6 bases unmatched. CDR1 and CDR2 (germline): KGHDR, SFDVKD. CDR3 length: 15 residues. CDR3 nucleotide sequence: TGTGCCACCAGTGGAACAGGGGGAGATCAAGAGACCCAGTACTTC. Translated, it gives CATSGTGGDQETQYF.

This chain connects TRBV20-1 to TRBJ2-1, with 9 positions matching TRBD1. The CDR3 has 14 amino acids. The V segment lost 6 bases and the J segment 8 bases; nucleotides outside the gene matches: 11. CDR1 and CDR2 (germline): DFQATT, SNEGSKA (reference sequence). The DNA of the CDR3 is TGCAGTGCAATGGAACCGGGACAGGGCGATGAGCAGTTCTTC. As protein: CSAMEPGQGDEQFF.

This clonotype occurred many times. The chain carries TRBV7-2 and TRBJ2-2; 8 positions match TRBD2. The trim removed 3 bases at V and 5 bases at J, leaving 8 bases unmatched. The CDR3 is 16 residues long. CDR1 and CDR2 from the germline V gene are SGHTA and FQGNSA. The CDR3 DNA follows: TGTGCCAGCAGCTTTAGCGGGACTTCTTCGACCGGGGAGCTGTTTTTT. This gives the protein CASSFSGTSSTGELFF.

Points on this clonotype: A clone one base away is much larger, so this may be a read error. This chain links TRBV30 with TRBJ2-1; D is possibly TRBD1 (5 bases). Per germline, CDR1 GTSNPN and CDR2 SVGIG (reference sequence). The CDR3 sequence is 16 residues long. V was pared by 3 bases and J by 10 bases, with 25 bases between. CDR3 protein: CAWSPQGLIATYEQFF. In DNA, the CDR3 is TGTGCCTGGAGCCCGCAGGGTCTTATCGCCACCTACGAGCAGTTCTTC. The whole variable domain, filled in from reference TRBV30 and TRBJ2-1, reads SQTIHQWPATLVQPVGSPLSLECTVEGTSNPNLYWYRQAAGRGLQLLFYSVGIGQISSEVPQNLSASRPQDRQFILSSKKLLLSDSGFYLCAWSPQGLIATYEQFFGPGTRLTVL.

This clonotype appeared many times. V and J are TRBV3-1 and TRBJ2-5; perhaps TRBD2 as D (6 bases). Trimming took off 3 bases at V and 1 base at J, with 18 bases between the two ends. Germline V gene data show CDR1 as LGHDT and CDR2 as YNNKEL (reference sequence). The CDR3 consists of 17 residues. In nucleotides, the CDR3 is TGTGCCAGCAGCCATGGTCCAACTAGCAGCCCCCAAGAGACCCAGTACTTC. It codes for CASSHGPTSSPQETQYF.

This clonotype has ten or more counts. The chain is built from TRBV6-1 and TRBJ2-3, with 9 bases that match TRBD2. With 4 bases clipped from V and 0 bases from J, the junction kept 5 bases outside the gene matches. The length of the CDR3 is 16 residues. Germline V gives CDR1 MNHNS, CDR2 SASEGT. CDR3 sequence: CASSATSGVSTDTQYF. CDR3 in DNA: TGTGCCAGCAGTGCGACTAGCGGAGTGAGCACAGATACGCAGTATTTT.

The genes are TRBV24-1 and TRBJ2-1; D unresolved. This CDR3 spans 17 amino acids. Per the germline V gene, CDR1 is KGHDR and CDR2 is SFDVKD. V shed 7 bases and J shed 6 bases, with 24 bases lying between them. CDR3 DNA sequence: TGTGCCACCAGCTCAAGTGATCGGAAAGGGATATTCAATGAGCAGTTCTTC. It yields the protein CATSSSDRKGIFNEQFF.

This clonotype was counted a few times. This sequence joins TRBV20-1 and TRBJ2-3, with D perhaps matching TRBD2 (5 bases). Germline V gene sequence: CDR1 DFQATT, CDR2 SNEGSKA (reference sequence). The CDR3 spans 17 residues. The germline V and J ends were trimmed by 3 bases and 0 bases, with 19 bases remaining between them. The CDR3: CSASQSFGRDSTDTQYF. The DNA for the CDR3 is TGCAGTGCTAGTCAAAGTTTTGGGAGAGACAGCACAGATACGCAGTATTTT.

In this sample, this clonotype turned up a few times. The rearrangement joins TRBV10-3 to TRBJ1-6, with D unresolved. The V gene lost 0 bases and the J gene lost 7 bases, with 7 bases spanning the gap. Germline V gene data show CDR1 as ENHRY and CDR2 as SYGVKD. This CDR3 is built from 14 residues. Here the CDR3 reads CAISESMGNSPLHF. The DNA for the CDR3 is TGTGCCATCAGTGAGTCGATGGGGAATTCACCCCTCCACTTT.

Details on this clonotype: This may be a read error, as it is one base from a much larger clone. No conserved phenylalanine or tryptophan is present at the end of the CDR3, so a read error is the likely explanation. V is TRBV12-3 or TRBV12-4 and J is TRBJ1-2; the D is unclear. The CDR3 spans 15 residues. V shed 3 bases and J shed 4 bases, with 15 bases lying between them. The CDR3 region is CASSLGLLGRYGYTL. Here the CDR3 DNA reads TGTGCCAGCAGTTTGGGCCTCCTCGGCCGCTATGGCTACACCCTC.

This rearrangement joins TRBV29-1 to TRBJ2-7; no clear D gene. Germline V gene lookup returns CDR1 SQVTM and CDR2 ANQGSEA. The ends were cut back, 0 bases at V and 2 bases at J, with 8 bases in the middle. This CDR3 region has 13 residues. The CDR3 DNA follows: TGCAGCGTTGAAGAGGCCAGTACCTACGAGCAGTACTTC. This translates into CSVEEASTYEQYF.